A single sample gave rise to the 10 T cell receptor beta chains below, sequenced in a study of blood T cells in healthy people across ages. PCR was performed a second time for about 7 to 12 cycles using a sample-barcoded 5' primer and a J-beta primer mix. TCRdb itself ran the 5' RACE reads through MiXCR, one entry per CDR3 protein. The table has under 1,000,000 distinct CDR3 sequences, 30% to 45% seen once. The sample was blood. The receptors stem from a man aged 18 to 30 in good health.

This clonotype was observed many times. The chain links TRBV10-3 to TRBJ2-1, with TRBD1 matching 8 bases. Unmatched junction bases numbered 7, after V lost 6 bases and J lost 3 bases. CDR1 is ENHRY and CDR2 is SYGVKD in the germline V gene. The CDR3 extends over 15 amino acids. CDR3 nucleotides: TGTGCCATCAGGACAGGGGTAGGTGACTACAATGAGCAGTTCTTC. It is translated as CAIRTGVGDYNEQFF.

This clonotype was seen a single time. One base away lies a much larger clone, so this may be a sequencing read error. The chain links TRBV12-3 or TRBV12-4 to TRBJ2-3, with D possibly matching TRBD1 (5 bases). This CDR3 region has 15 residues. V gave up 3 bases and J gave up 7 bases, with 17 bases separating them. The CDR3, as DNA: TGTGCCAGCAGTTTGGGGCAGAACCTTTTTAATACGCAGTATTTT. Encoded protein: CASSLGQNLFNTQYF.

The J gene is TRBJ1-1, the V gene TRBV20-1; 11 bases map to TRBD1. CDR1 is DFQATT and CDR2 is SNEGSKA in the germline V gene (reference sequence). CDR3 length equals 13 residues. CDR3 sequence reads: CRGGDRGSTEAFF. The CDR3 coding sequence is TGCAGGGGGGGGGACAGGGGGAGCACTGAAGCTTTCTTT.

A few counts support this clonotype. V gene TRBV3-1 combines with J gene TRBJ2-2; no clear D gene. CDR3 length equals 14 residues. Trimming shortened V by 0 bases and J by 4 bases, and 6 bases separated the two germline ends. Germline V gene sequence: CDR1 LGHDT, CDR2 YNNKEL (reference sequence). CDR3 sequence reads: CASSQDASTGELFF. CDR3 sequence (DNA): TGTGCCAGCAGCCAAGACGCTTCCACCGGGGAGCTGTTTTTT.

V usage is TRBV9 and J usage is TRBJ2-2; 9 nucleotides agree with TRBD1. This CDR3 contains 17 residues. The trim removed 6 bases at V and 7 bases at J, leaving 16 bases unmatched. Germline assignment: CDR1 SGDLS and CDR2 YYNGEE. The chain's CDR3 is CASNAGQGISTGGELFF. CDR3 bases: TGTGCCAGCAACGCCGGACAGGGGATTAGCACGGGCGGGGAGCTGTTTTTT.

In its sample, this clonotype was seen many times. This chain links TRBV20-1 with TRBJ1-2; TRBD1 agrees at 12 bases. This CDR3 has 14 amino acids. The V and J ends lost 3 bases and 7 bases, in that order; junction bases with no gene match: 6. The V gene's germline CDR1 is DFQATT and CDR2 SNEGSKA (reference sequence). The CDR3 DNA reads TGCAGTGCTAGTGCCGGGACAGGGGGCTCTGGCTACACCTTC. Its translation: CSASAGTGGSGYTF.

The sample holds a few counts of this clonotype. This rearrangement joins TRBV6-2 or TRBV6-3 to TRBJ2-7, with D possibly being TRBD1 (6 bases). The CDR3 consists of 13 residues. The V and J ends lost 5 bases and 0 bases respectively, with 8 bases between them. Germline lookup yields CDR1 MNHEY and CDR2 SVGEGT. The DNA of the CDR3 is TGTGCCAGCAGTGGACAGTACTCCTACGAGCAGTACTTC. It yields the protein CASSGQYSYEQYF.

At least ten counts were recorded for this clonotype. This chain links TRBV20-1 with TRBJ2-5; D is unclear. Germline V lookup: CDR1 DFQATT, CDR2 SNEGSKA (reference sequence). Trimming stripped 0 bases from V and 3 bases from J, with 8 bases between. The CDR3 consists of 13 residues. CDR3 residues: CSARDHREETQYF. The CDR3 DNA reads as TGCAGTGCTAGAGATCATAGGGAAGAGACCCAGTACTTC.

This clonotype was seen a few times. The chain has TRBV12-3 or TRBV12-4 and TRBJ1-6; D remains ambiguous. CDR3 length: 14 amino acids. V dropped 8 bases and J dropped 7 bases, with 15 bases sitting between them. CDR3 amino acids: CASSPMLGNSPLHF. CDR3 nucleotides: TGTGCCAGCTCTCCGATGCTGGGGAATTCACCCCTCCACTTT.

The sample holds many counts of this clonotype. The chain joins TRBV4-2 to TRBJ1-2; D call uncertain. The CDR3 is 14 amino acids. Germline V gives CDR1 LGHNA, CDR2 YNFKEQ. The V and J ends lost 1 base and 6 bases respectively, with 12 bases between them. The CDR3 coding sequence is TGTGCCAGCAGCCAAGTGGTGAGCCCTGATGGCTACACCTTC. Translation: CASSQVVSPDGYTF.